This TCR beta chain was captured in a study of T cell clones after liver transplantation. Looking at the study overall: Patients counted as tolerant after at least one year off all immunosuppression, enzymes not exceeding twice normal. Study-wide results and limits: Small, mixed patient groups and varying post-transplant times limit these conclusions.

The CDR3 runs to 17 residues. With 0 bases removed from V and 3 bases from J, the gap between germline ends came to 14 bases. Looked up from germline, CDR1 is MNHEY and CDR2 is SMNVEV (reference sequence). Assay: immunoSEQ multiplex PCR; the TCRdb copy retains only in-frame clones and omits some. The sample yields more than 75,000 clones, 80% to 85% seen once. Only a few counts were recorded for this clone. Its matching antigen is unknown. The TCR originated in a human patient who received a liver transplant. Some of these T cells may belong to the graft donor. The rearrangement links TRBV27 to TRBJ1-4, with D maybe TRBD1 (5 bases). Sequenced here: CD4+ T cells from blood, sampled approximately 45 months after liver transplant. Written as DNA, the CDR3 is TGTGCCAGCAGTTTATCGGGGGGGAGAAGGGCTAATGAAAAACTGTTTTTT. Protein sequence: CASSLSGGRRANEKLFF. Supplemented by reference TRBV27 and TRBJ1-4, the full variable domain reads EAQVTQNPRYLITVTGKKLTVTCSQNMNHEYMSWYRQDPGLGLRQIYYSMNVEVTDKGDVPEGYKVSRKEKRNFPLILESPSPNQTSLYFCASSLSGGRRANEKLFFGSGTQLSVL.